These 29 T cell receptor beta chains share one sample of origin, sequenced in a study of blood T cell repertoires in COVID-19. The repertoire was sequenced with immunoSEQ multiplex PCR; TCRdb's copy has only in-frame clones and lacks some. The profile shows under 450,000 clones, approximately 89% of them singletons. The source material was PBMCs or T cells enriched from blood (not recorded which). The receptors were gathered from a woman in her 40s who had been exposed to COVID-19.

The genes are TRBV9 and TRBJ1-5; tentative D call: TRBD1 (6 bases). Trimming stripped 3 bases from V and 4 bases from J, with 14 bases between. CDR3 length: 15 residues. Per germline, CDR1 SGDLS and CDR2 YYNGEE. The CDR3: CASSGQGTGNQPQHF. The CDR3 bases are TGTGCCAGCAGCGGTCAGGGGACGGGAAATCAGCCCCAGCATTTT.

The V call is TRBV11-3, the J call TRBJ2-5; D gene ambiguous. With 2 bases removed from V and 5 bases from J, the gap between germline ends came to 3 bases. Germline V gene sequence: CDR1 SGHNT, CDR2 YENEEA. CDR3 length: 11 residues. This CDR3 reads CASSLLETQYF. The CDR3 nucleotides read TGTGCCAGCAGCTTACTCGAGACCCAGTACTTC.

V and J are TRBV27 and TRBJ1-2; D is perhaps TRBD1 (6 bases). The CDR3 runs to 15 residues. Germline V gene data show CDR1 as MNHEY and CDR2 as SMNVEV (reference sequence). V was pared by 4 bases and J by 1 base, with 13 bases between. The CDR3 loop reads CASSSTGTGNYGYTF. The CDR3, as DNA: TGTGCCAGCAGTTCTACAGGGACGGGTAACTATGGCTACACCTTC.

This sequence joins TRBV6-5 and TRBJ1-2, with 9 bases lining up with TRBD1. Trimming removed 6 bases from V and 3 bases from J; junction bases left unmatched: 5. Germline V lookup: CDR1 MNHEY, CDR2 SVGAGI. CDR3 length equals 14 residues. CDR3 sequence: CASRGQGRDYGYTF. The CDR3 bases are TGTGCCAGCAGGGGACAGGGACGAGACTATGGCTACACCTTC.

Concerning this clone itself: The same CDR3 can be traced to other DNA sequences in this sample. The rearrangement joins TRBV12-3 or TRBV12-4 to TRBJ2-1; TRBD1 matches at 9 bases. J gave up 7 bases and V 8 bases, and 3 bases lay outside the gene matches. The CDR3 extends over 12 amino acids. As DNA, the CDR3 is TGTGCCAGCGGACAGGGGTTGAATGAGCAGTTCTTC. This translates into CASGQGLNEQFF.

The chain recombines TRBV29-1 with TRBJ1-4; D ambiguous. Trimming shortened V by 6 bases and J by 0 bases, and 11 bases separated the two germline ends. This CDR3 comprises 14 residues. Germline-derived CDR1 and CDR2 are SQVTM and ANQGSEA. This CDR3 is CSVRGVATNEKLFF. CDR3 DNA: TGCAGCGTCCGCGGGGTTGCAACTAATGAAAAACTGTTTTTT.

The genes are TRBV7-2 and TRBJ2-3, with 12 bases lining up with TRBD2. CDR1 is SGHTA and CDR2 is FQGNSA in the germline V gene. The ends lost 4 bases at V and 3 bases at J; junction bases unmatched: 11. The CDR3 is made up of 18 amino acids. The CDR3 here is CASSSASGRAWRTDTQYF. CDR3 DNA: TGTGCCAGCAGCTCCGCTAGCGGGAGGGCCTGGAGGACAGATACGCAGTATTTT.

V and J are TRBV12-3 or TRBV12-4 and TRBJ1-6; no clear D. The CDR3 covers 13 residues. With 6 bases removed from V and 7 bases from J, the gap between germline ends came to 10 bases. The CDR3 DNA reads TGTGCCAGCAGCCTCCGGGGAAATTCACCCCTCCACTTT. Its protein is CASSLRGNSPLHF.

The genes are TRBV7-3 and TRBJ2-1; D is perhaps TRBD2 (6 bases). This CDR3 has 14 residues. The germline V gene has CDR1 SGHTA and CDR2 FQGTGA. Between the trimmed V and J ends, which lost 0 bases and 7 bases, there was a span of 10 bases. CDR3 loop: CASSLTRDSNEQFF. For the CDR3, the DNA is TGTGCCAGCAGCTTAACGCGGGATTCAAATGAGCAGTTCTTC.

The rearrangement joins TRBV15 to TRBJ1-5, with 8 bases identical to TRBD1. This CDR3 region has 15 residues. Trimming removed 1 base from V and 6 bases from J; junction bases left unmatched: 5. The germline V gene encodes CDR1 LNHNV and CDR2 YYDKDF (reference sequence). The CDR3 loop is CATSRVDRVGQPQHF. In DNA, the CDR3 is TGTGCCACCAGCAGAGTGGACAGGGTAGGTCAGCCCCAGCATTTT.

CDR3: CAWSAGGLKYEKLFF. CDR3 nucleotide sequence: TGTGCCTGGAGTGCGGGGGGGCTTAAATATGAAAAACTGTTTTTT. This chain joins TRBV30 and TRBJ1-4, with D maybe TRBD1 (6 bases). Germline assignment: CDR1 GTSNPN and CDR2 SVGIG (reference sequence). The CDR3 is 15 residues long. The V and J ends lost 1 base and 6 bases respectively, with 15 bases between them.

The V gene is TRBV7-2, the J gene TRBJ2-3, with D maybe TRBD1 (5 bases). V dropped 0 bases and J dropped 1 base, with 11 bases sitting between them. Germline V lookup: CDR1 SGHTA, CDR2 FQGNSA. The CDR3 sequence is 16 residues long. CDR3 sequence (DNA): TGTGCCAGCAGCTTAGCGTTTGGCAGGGGCACAGATACGCAGTATTTT. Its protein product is CASSLAFGRGTDTQYF.

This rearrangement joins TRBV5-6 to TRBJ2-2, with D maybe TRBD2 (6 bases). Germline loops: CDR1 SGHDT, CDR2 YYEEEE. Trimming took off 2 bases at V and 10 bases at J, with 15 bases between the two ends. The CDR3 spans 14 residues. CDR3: CASSFPGGGTELFF. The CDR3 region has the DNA TGTGCCAGCAGCTTCCCCGGGGGAGGAACGGAGCTGTTTTTT.

The CDR3 protein is CASSLGRDGEQYF. In nucleotides, the CDR3 is TGTGCCAGCAGCTTAGGCAGGGATGGTGAGCAGTACTTC. The V call is TRBV7-9, the J call TRBJ2-7; D is perhaps TRBD1 (5 bases). Trimming shortened V by 1 base and J by 7 bases, and 11 bases separated the two germline ends. This CDR3 has 13 amino acids. Germline CDR1 SEHNR, CDR2 FQNEAQ (reference sequence).

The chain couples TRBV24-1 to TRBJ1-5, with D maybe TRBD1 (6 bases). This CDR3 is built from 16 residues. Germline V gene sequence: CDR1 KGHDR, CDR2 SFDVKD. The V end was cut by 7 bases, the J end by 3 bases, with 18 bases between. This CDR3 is CATRTQGEVLNQPQHF. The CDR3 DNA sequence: TGTGCCACCAGAACACAGGGTGAAGTCCTCAATCAGCCCCAGCATTTT.

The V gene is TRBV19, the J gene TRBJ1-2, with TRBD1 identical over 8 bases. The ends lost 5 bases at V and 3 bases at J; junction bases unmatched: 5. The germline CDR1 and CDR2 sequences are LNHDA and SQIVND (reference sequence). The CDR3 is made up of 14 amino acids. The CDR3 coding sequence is TGTGCCAGTAGTCAGGCAGGGGGCTACTATGGCTACACCTTC. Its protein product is CASSQAGGYYGYTF.

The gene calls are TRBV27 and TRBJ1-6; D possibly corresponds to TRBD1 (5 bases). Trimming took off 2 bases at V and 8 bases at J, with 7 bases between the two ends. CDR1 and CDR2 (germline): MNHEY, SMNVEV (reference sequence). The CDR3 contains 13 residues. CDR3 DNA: TGTGCCAGCAGTTTACGCAGGGATTCACCCCTCCACTTT. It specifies CASSLRRDSPLHF.

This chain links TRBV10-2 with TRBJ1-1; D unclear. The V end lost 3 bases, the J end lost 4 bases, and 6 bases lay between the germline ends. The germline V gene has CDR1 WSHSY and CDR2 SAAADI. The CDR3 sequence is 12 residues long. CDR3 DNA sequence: TGCGCCAGCAGTGAACTTGGCACTGAAGCTTTCTTT. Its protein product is CASSELGTEAFF.

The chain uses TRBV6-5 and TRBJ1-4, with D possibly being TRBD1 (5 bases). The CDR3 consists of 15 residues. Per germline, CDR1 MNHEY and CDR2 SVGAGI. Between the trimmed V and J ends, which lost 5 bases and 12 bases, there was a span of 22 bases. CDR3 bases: TGTGCCAGCAGTAGCCAGACAGCCCCATTTGAGGAACTGTTTTTT. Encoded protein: CASSSQTAPFEELFF.

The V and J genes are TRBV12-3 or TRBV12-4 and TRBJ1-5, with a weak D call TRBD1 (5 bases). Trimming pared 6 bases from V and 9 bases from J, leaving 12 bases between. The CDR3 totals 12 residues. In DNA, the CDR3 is TGTGCCAGCAGGTTGACAGTGTGGCCCCAGCATTTT. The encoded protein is CASRLTVWPQHF.

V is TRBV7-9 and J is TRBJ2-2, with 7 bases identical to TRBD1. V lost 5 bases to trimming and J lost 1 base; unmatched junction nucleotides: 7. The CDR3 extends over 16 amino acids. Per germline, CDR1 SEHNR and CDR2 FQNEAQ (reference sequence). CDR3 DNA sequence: TGTGCCAGCAGCCAAAAGGGGGCGTTGAACACCGGGGAGCTGTTTTTT. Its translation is CASSQKGALNTGELFF.

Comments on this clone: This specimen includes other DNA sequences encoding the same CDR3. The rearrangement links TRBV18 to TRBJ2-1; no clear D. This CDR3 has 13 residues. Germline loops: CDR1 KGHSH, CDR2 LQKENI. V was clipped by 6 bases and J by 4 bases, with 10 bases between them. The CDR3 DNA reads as TGTGCCAGCTCTCCAACTTCTTACAATGAGCAGTTCTTC. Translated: CASSPTSYNEQFF.

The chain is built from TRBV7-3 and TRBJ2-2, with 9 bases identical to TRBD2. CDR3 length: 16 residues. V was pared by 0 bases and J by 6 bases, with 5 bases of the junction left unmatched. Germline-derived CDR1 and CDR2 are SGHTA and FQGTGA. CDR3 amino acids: CASSLTSGGTAGELFF. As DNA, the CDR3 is TGTGCCAGCAGCTTAACTAGCGGGGGAACGGCCGGGGAGCTGTTTTTT.

CDR3 DNA: TGCGCCAGCAGTGACCGCACCGGGACAGGTTATGGCTACACCTTC. Translated: CASSDRTGTGYGYTF. This rearrangement joins TRBV10-1 to TRBJ1-2, with 8 bases matching TRBD1. This CDR3 has 15 residues. The germline V gene encodes CDR1 WNHNN and CDR2 SYGVQD (reference sequence). The J segment lost 5 bases and the V segment lost 3 bases, leaving 8 bases of the junction unmatched.

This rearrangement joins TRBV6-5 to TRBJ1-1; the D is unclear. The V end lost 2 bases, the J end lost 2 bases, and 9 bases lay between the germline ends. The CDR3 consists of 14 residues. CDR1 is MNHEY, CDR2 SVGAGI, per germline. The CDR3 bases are TGTGCCAGCAGTTACGTCCCGACTAACACTGAAGCTTTCTTT. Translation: CASSYVPTNTEAFF.

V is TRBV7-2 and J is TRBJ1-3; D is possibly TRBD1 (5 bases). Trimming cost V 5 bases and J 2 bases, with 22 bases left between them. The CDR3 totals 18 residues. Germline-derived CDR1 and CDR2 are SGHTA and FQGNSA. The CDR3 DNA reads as TGTGCCAGCAGCCCTCAGGGCGGGGTTGGAAGGGCTGGAAACACCATATATTTT. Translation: CASSPQGGVGRAGNTIYF.

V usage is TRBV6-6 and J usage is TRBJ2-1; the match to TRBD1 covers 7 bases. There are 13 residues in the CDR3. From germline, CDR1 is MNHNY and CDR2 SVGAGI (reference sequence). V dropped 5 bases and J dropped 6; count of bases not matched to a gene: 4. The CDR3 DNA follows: TGTGCCAGCAGTCTTGACAGGGTCAATGAGCAGTTCTTC. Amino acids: CASSLDRVNEQFF.

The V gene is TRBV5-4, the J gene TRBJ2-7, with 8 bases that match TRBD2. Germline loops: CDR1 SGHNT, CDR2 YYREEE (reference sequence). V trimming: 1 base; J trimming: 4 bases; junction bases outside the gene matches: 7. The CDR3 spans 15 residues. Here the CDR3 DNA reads TGTGCCAGCAGCTTGTCTCGCGGGGGGATGTACGAGCAGTACTTC. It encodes CASSLSRGGMYEQYF.

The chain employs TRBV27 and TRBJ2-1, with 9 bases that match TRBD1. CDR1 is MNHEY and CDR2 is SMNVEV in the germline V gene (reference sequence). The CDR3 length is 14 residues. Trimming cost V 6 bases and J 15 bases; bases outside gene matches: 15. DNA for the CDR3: TGTGCCAGCAGATCCCGGGACAGGGACCGGAGTCCGTTCTTC. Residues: CASRSRDRDRSPFF.